These 31 T cell receptor beta chains originate from one sample sequenced in a study of blood T cells in healthy people across ages. Next came a second PCR, run for roughly 6 to 11 cycles, which used a sample-barcoded 5' primer along with a J-beta primer mix. Using its own MiXCR run on the 5' RACE reads, TCRdb lists one record per CDR3 protein. The table has 600,000 or so distinct CDR3 sequences, about 30% seen once. Sequencing was carried out using blood. These receptor sequences come from a woman aged 80 or over in good health.

This clonotype was observed at least ten times. V gene TRBV7-8 combines with J gene TRBJ2-1; weak D call: TRBD1 (5 bases). Between the trimmed V and J ends, which lost 1 base and 6 bases, there was a span of 16 bases. Germline CDR1 reads SGHVS; CDR2 reads FQNEAQ. This CDR3 comprises 16 residues. CDR3 sequence: CASSLVPRQPINEQFF. Here the CDR3 DNA reads TGTGCCAGCAGCTTAGTTCCTAGACAGCCTATCAATGAGCAGTTCTTC.

The rearrangement links TRBV6-5 to TRBJ1-6, with D hard to call. This CDR3 is 13 amino acids long. CDR1 and CDR2 from the germline V gene are MNHEY and SVGAGI. Trimming took off 11 bases at V and 7 bases at J, with 15 bases between the two ends. CDR3 sequence reads: CAARSSKNSPLHF. DNA of the CDR3: TGTGCCGCCCGGTCCAGCAAAAATTCACCCCTCCACTTT.

This clonotype has ten or more counts. The chain links TRBV28 to TRBJ2-5, with D possibly TRBD2 on 5 matching bases. CDR1 MDHEN and CDR2 SYDVKM come from the germline V gene. The CDR3 has 14 residues. V lost 5 bases and J lost 2, with 12 bases in between. The CDR3 DNA reads as TGTGCCAGCAGTCCGGCCGGGATACAAGAGACCCAGTACTTC. This sequence encodes CASSPAGIQETQYF.

The chain has TRBV6-6 and TRBJ1-2; 8 bases fit TRBD1. Germline CDR1 and CDR2: MNHNY and SVGAGI (reference sequence). This CDR3 is 14 amino acids long. V was pared by 6 bases and J by 4 bases, with 7 bases of the junction left unmatched. The CDR3 protein is CASRQTGEVYGYTF. The CDR3 bases are TGTGCCAGCAGACAGACAGGGGAGGTCTATGGCTACACCTTC.

J is TRBJ1-1 and V is TRBV7-9; D not certain. CDR3 length equals 11 residues. The germline V gene encodes CDR1 SEHNR and CDR2 FQNEAQ (reference sequence). Trimming stripped 5 bases from V and 8 bases from J, with 9 bases between. The CDR3 reads CASSIGPEAFF. The CDR3 coding sequence is TGTGCCAGCAGCATCGGACCCGAAGCTTTCTTT.

This clonotype was counted many times. The J gene is TRBJ2-5, the V gene TRBV7-2, with D unresolved. The CDR3 covers 13 residues. CDR1 SGHTA and CDR2 FQGNSA come from the germline V gene. V was clipped by 3 bases and J by 1 base, with 6 bases between them. The CDR3 nucleotides are TGTGCCAGCAGCTTCGGGCCCCAAGAGACCCAGTACTTC. Amino acids: CASSFGPQETQYF. Together with reference TRBV7-2 and TRBJ2-5, the CDR3 gives the full variable domain: GAGVSQSPSNKVTEKGKDVELRCDPISGHTALYWYRQSLGQGLEFLIYFQGNSAPDKSGLPSDRFSAERTGGSVSTLTIQRTQQEDSAVYLCASSFGPQETQYFGPGTRLLVL.

This clonotype was recorded a few times. The genes are TRBV6-2 or TRBV6-3 and TRBJ1-5, with 8 bases aligning to TRBD1. The CDR3 length is 14 residues. The V gene's germline CDR1 is MNHEY and CDR2 SVGEGT. Losses at the gene ends were 3 bases for V and 5 bases for J; bases not matched to a gene: 3. The CDR3 region has the DNA TGTGCCAGCAGTTATTTGGACAGGGATCAGCCCCAGCATTTT. Its translation: CASSYLDRDQPQHF.

This clonotype showed up many times. The chain is built from TRBV20-1 and TRBJ1-6; 12 bases map to TRBD1. V lost 1 base to trimming and J lost 7 bases; unmatched junction nucleotides: 2. This CDR3 is built from 15 residues. Germline assignment: CDR1 DFQATT and CDR2 SNEGSKA (reference sequence). The CDR3 DNA reads TGCAGTGCTAGAGGGGACAGGGGGCGAAATTCACCCCTCCACTTT. Protein product: CSARGDRGRNSPLHF.

In this sample, this clonotype turned up many times. The rearrangement uses TRBV20-1 and TRBJ2-4, with TRBD2 matching over 14 bases. The germline gives CDR1 DFQATT, CDR2 SNEGSKA (reference sequence). V lost 3 bases and J lost 0; bases outside the gene matches: 4. The CDR3 sequence is 17 residues long. CDR3: CSARRTSGGIAKNIQYF. The CDR3 DNA is TGCAGTGCTAGGCGGACTAGCGGGGGGATAGCCAAAAACATTCAGTACTTC.

The chain has TRBV7-2 and TRBJ2-3; 11 positions match TRBD2. Germline lookup yields CDR1 SGHTA and CDR2 FQGNSA. This CDR3 has 15 residues. V lost 3 bases and J lost 11; bases outside the gene matches: 10. The CDR3 here is CASSFHSSGGAEQYF. The CDR3 DNA is TGTGCCAGCAGCTTCCATAGTAGCGGGGGGGCGGAGCAGTATTTT.

This clonotype occurred many times. The V call is TRBV2, the J call TRBJ2-1, with TRBD2 matching 14 bases. Trimming removed 6 bases from V and 9 bases from J; junction bases left unmatched: 7. The CDR3 covers 15 residues. Germline lookup yields CDR1 SNHLY and CDR2 FYNNEI. The CDR3 DNA is TGTGCCAGCAGCCCGACTAGCGGGGGGGCCGGTGAGCAGTTCTTC. This codes for CASSPTSGGAGEQFF.

In its sample, this clonotype was seen many times. This chain joins TRBV2 and TRBJ2-7, with 8 nucleotides matching TRBD1. Germline V gives CDR1 SNHLY, CDR2 FYNNEI. This CDR3 has 15 residues. Unmatched junction bases numbered 2, after V lost 1 base and J lost 0 bases. The CDR3 here is CASSEDRGYSYEQYF. The CDR3 region has the DNA TGTGCCAGCAGTGAAGACAGGGGGTACTCCTACGAGCAGTACTTC.

This clonotype turned up a few times. The chain is built from TRBV6-2 or TRBV6-3 and TRBJ1-5; D gene ambiguous. Germline CDR1 reads MNHEY; CDR2 reads SVGEGT. The CDR3 extends over 13 amino acids. V was shortened by 2 bases and J by 5 bases, with 7 bases between the two germline ends. CDR3 in DNA: TGTGCCAGCAGTTACAGGGTCCATCAGCCCCAGCATTTT. It specifies CASSYRVHQPQHF.

Notes on this clonotype: A much larger clone lies a single base off, so this may be a read error. J is TRBJ2-7 and V is TRBV2; 8 nucleotides agree with TRBD1. The germline V gene encodes CDR1 SNHLY and CDR2 FYNNEI. CDR3 length: 15 amino acids. DNA of the CDR3: TGTGCCAGCAGTCCTAGGACAGGGCGTACCTACGGGCAGTACTTC. Protein product: CASSPRTGRTYGQYF.

This chain uses TRBV7-9 with TRBJ1-2, with a tentative D call TRBD1 (5 bases). The CDR3 sequence is 16 residues long. V lost 5 bases and J lost 1, with 17 bases in between. Germline lookup yields CDR1 SEHNR and CDR2 FQNEAQ (reference sequence). CDR3 protein: CASSTLRGGNNYGYTF. The CDR3 bases are TGTGCCAGCAGCACCCTTCGGGGGGGGAATAACTATGGCTACACCTTC.

Remarks on this clonotype: At one of its ends the junction is not consistent with the germline gene, which may arise from a read error. The rearrangement links TRBV20-1 to TRBJ2-3; tentative D call: TRBD1 (5 bases). The CDR3 covers 15 residues. The germline CDR1 and CDR2 sequences are DFQATT and SNEGSKA (reference sequence). Here the CDR3 DNA reads TGCGGTGCTCGCCTTGGGGCCGCGAGCACAGATACGCAGTATTTT. It yields the protein CGARLGAASTDTQYF.

This clonotype was seen only a few times. This chain joins TRBV5-6 and TRBJ2-2, with no clear D. The CDR3 loop spans 15 amino acids. Per germline, CDR1 SGHDT and CDR2 YYEEEE. V dropped 1 base and J dropped 2 bases, with 9 bases sitting between them. The DNA for the CDR3 is TGTGCCAGCAGCTTGCTGGGTTCCAACACCGGGGAGCTGTTTTTT. Amino acid sequence: CASSLLGSNTGELFF.

The chain recombines TRBV6-6 with TRBJ2-5, with 8 bases aligning to TRBD2. V lost 6 bases and J lost 11; bases outside the gene matches: 8. Germline assignment: CDR1 MNHNY and CDR2 SVGAGI (reference sequence). The CDR3 loop spans 12 amino acids. CDR3 in amino acids: CASSGGGHRQYF. In nucleotides, the CDR3 is TGTGCCAGCAGCGGGGGGGGGCACCGGCAGTACTTC.

A word on this clonotype: This could be a read error, since a much larger clone is one nucleotide away. The chain carries TRBV29-1 and TRBJ2-1; D possibly uses TRBD1 or TRBD2 (5 bases each). CDR1 and CDR2 from the germline V gene are SQVTM and ANQGSEA. CDR3 size: 15 residues. The CDR3 protein is CSVDYIYRGPNEQIF. The CDR3 coding sequence is TGCAGCGTTGACTATATCTATAGGGGACCCAACGAGCAGATCTTC.

This clonotype was picked up many times. A read error is possible here, since a much larger clone lies one base away. V gene TRBV5-1 combines with J gene TRBJ2-5, with no clear D. V was shortened by 0 bases and J by 11 bases, with 20 bases between the two germline ends. CDR3 length equals 15 residues. Germline V lookup: CDR1 SGHRS, CDR2 YFSETQ. CDR3 DNA sequence: TGCGCCAGCAGCTTGGATGGGCGGCCGAACAATGAGCAGTACTTC. It codes for CASSLDGRPNNEQYF.

In this sample, this clonotype turned up a few times. This sequence may be a read error, since a much larger clone differs from it by one base. The chain is built from TRBV10-3 and TRBJ1-1, with unresolved D. Germline V CDR1 and CDR2: ENHRY, SYGVKD. This CDR3 has 14 amino acids. Deletions cut 8 bases from V and 1 base from J, with 14 bases between. DNA for the CDR3: TGTGCCATCGCCTCCAGCCGGACGAACACTGAAGCTTTCTTT. Translated: CAIASSRTNTEAFF.

The chain employs TRBV20-1 and TRBJ2-1, with a weak D call TRBD2 (5 bases). Germline V gives CDR1 DFQATT, CDR2 SNEGSKA (reference sequence). Between the trimmed V and J ends, which lost 0 bases and 4 bases, there was a span of 19 bases. This CDR3 is 17 amino acids long. CDR3 amino acids: CSARDLRLSGGYNEQFF. CDR3 nucleotides: TGCAGTGCTAGAGATTTGCGTCTCAGCGGAGGATACAATGAGCAGTTCTTC.

This clonotype was counted ten times or more. The chain joins TRBV9 to TRBJ1-2; D is perhaps TRBD1 (6 bases). CDR1 is SGDLS, CDR2 YYNGEE, per germline. The CDR3 runs 15 residues. Trimming left V 6 bases short and J 5 bases short, with 20 bases between. CDR3 DNA: TGTGCCAGCACCGATACGGGGGCAACGGGATATGGCTACACCTTC. The encoded protein is CASTDTGATGYGYTF.

This clonotype occurred a few times. The chain has TRBV27 and TRBJ2-5, with 7 bases matching TRBD2. The germline CDR1 and CDR2 sequences are MNHEY and SMNVEV (reference sequence). This CDR3 is 16 amino acids long. V shed 3 bases, J shed 4 bases, and the junction held 11 bases outside the gene matches. CDR3 nucleotides: TGTGCCAGCAGTTTGGCGGGGTCCAGGGAGGGAGAGACCCAGTACTTC. Its translation: CASSLAGSREGETQYF.

This clonotype was detected many times. The chain recombines TRBV7-2 with TRBJ2-1, with D perhaps matching TRBD1 or TRBD2 (6 bases each). The CDR3 is 13 amino acids. From germline, CDR1 is SGHTA and CDR2 FQGNSA. Trimming pared 1 base from V and 9 bases from J, leaving 10 bases between. CDR3 sequence reads: CASSLGPGAEQFF. CDR3 bases: TGTGCCAGCAGCTTAGGGCCGGGGGCTGAGCAGTTCTTC.

About this clonotype itself: This may be a read error, as it is one base from a much larger clone. The V call is TRBV11-1, the J call TRBJ2-3; 7 bases are a match to TRBD1. This CDR3 contains 14 residues. Per germline, CDR1 SGHAT and CDR2 FQDESV (reference sequence). DNA for the CDR3: TGTGCCGGCAGCCCAAGACAGGGAGCAGATACGCAGTATTTT. It translates to CAGSPRQGADTQYF.

This clonotype occurred many times. J is TRBJ2-5 and V is TRBV7-6; D perhaps matches TRBD1 (6 bases). This CDR3 has 15 amino acids. Trimming left V 0 bases short and J 8 bases short, with 16 bases between. Germline CDR1 and CDR2: SGHVS and FNYEAQ. CDR3: CASSLAGHPRGTQYF. The CDR3 DNA sequence: TGTGCCAGCAGCTTAGCGGGACACCCCCGCGGTACCCAGTACTTC.

In its sample, this clonotype was seen many times. The gene calls are TRBV6-4 and TRBJ2-1, with TRBD1 matching over 7 bases. This CDR3 has 16 amino acids. Germline V lookup: CDR1 MRHNA, CDR2 SNTAGT. Germline trimming cut 3 bases from V and 5 bases from J; bases unmatched to any gene: 10. The CDR3 coding sequence is TGTGCCAGCAGTGAGCAACCGGGACAGCGTCACAATGAGCAGTTCTTC. Translating gives CASSEQPGQRHNEQFF.

This clonotype was counted ten times or more. The chain carries TRBV7-9 and TRBJ2-5, with D possibly matching TRBD1 (5 bases). V lost 4 bases and J 5 bases, leaving 11 bases between the germline ends. Per the germline V gene, CDR1 is SEHNR and CDR2 is FQNEAQ (reference sequence). This CDR3 has 13 residues. CDR3 region: CASSWAGHETQYF. Written as DNA, the CDR3 is TGTGCCAGCAGCTGGGCAGGGCACGAGACCCAGTACTTC.

The chain uses TRBV7-2 and TRBJ2-5; D is perhaps TRBD2 (7 bases). The CDR3 consists of 14 residues. Between the trimmed V and J ends, which lost 5 bases and 4 bases, there was a span of 14 bases. Looked up from germline, CDR1 is SGHTA and CDR2 is FQGNSA. CDR3 DNA: TGTGCCAGCAGCCTACGGGGGGCGAGAGAGACCCAGTACTTC. Protein sequence: CASSLRGARETQYF.

This clonotype appeared a few times. This may be a read error, as it is one base from a much larger clone. The rearrangement joins TRBV7-2 to TRBJ1-6; D possibly corresponds to TRBD1 (6 bases). Germline lookup yields CDR1 SGHTA and CDR2 FQGNSA. The CDR3 is 12 residues long. With 3 bases removed from V and 13 bases from J, the gap between germline ends came to 10 bases. The chain's CDR3 is CASSLGGPPLHF. The CDR3 DNA follows: TGTGCCAGCAGCTTGGGGGGGCCGCCCCTCCACTTT.